This T cell receptor (beta chain) was observed in a study of identical twins. Study results and caveats: Cord blood's abundant beta clonotypes had fewer insertions, unlike memory repertoires.

TCRdb reprocessed the 5' RACE reads with MiXCR, giving one entry per CDR3 protein. This sample has 400,000 to 600,000 distinct CDR3 sequences, with around 20% found just once. CDR3 size: 19 residues. Trimming removed 5 bases from V and 0 bases from J, with 23 bases in between. The germline V gene has CDR1 KGHDR and CDR2 SFDVKD. As to this clonotype: No antigen is known for it.

A further study also used this sample, focusing on yellow fever vaccine responses in identical twins.

Sequencing used CD4+ T cells sorted from blood. This sequence was found in a woman younger than 30 in good health. This chain joins TRBV24-1 and TRBJ2-3; D possibly corresponds to TRBD2 (6 bases). CDR3 DNA: TGTGCCACCAGTGCTATAGGAACGGGGGTTCGGTCCAGCACAGATACGCAGTATTTT. It encodes CATSAIGTGVRSSTDTQYF.